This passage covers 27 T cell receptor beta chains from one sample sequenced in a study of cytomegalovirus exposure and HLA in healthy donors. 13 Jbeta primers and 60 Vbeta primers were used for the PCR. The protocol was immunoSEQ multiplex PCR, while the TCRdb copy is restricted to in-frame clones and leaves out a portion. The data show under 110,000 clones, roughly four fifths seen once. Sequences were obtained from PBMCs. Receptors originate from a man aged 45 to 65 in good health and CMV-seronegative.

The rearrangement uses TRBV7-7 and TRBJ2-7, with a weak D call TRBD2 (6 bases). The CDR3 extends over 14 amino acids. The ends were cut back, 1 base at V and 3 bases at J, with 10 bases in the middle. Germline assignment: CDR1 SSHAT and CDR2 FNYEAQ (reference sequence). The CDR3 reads CASSLGGGNYEQYV. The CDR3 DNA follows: TGTGCCAGCAGCTTAGGTGGAGGGAACTACGAGCAGTACGTC.

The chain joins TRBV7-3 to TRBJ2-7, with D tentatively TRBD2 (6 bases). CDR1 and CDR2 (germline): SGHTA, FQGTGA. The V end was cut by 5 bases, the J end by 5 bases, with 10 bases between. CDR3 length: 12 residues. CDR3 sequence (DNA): TGTGCCAGCAGCCCTGGAGGGCACGAGCAGTACTTC. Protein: CASSPGGHEQYF.

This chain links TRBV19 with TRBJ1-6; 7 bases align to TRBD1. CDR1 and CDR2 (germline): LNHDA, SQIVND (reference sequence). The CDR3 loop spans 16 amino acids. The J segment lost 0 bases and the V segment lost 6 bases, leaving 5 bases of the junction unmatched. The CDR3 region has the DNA TGTGCCAGTAGCCTGACAGGGAACTCCTATAATTCACCCCTCCACTTT. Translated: CASSLTGNSYNSPLHF.

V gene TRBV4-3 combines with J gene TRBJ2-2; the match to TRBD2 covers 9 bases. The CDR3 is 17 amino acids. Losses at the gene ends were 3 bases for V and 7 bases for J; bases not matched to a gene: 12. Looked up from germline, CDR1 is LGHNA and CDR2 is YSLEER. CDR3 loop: CASSQPLGLASHGELFF. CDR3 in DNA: TGCGCCAGCAGCCAGCCCCTTGGACTAGCGTCCCACGGGGAGCTGTTTTTT.

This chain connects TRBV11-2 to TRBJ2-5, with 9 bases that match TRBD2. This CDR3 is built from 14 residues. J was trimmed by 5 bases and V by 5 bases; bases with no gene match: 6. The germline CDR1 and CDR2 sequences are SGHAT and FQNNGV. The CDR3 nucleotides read TGTGCCAGCAGCGCGGCGGGGGGGTCGGAGACCCAGTACTTC. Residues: CASSAAGGSETQYF.

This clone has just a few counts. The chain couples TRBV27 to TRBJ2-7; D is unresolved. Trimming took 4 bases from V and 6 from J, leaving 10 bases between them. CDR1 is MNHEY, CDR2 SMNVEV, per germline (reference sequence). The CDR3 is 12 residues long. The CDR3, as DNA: TGTGCCAGCAGTTCTCCCCCGGGCGAGCAGTACTTC. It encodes CASSSPPGEQYF.

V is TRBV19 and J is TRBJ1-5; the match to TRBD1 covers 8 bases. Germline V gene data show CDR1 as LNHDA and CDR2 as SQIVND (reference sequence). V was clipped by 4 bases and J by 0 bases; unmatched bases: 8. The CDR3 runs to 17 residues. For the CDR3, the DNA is TGTGCCAGTAGTACACCGGACAGGGAGAATAGCAATCAGCCCCAGCATTTT. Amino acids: CASSTPDRENSNQPQHF.

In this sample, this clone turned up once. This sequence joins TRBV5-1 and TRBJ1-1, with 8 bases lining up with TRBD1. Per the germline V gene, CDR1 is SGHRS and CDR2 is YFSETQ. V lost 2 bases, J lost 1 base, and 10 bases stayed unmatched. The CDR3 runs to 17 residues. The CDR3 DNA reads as TGCGCCAGCAGCTTTACTAGTAGACAGGGGCCGAACACTGAAGCTTTCTTT. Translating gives CASSFTSRQGPNTEAFF.

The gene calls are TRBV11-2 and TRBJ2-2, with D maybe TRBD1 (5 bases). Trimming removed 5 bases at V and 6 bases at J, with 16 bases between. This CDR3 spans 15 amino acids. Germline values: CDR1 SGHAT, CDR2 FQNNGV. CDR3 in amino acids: CASSPPRAEPGELFF. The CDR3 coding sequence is TGTGCCAGCAGCCCCCCCAGGGCAGAACCCGGGGAGCTGTTTTTT.

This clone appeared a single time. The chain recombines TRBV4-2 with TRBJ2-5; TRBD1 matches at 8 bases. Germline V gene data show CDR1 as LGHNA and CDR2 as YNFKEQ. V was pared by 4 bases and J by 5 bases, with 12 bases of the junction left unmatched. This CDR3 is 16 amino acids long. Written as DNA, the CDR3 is TGTGCCAGCAGCCCCGGACAGGGAATGGGTAGGGAGACCCAGTACTTC. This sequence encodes CASSPGQGMGRETQYF.

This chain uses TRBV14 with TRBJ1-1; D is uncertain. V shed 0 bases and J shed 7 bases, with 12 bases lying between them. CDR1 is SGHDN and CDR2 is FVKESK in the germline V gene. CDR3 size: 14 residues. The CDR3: CASSQDHRVDEAFF. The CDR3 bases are TGTGCCAGCAGCCAAGATCACCGGGTCGATGAAGCTTTCTTT.

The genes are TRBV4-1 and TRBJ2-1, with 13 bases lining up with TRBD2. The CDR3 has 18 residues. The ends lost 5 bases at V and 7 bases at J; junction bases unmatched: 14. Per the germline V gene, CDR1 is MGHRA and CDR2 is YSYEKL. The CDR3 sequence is CASSSPGLAGRRRNEQFF. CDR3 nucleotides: TGCGCCAGCAGCTCTCCGGGACTAGCGGGGCGGCGGCGGAATGAGCAGTTCTTC.

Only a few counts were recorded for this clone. CDR3 DNA: TGTGCCAGCAGGGCGGGACAGGGGGCCCGGGGGACCCAGTACTTC. Its translation: CASRAGQGARGTQYF. V usage is TRBV2 and J usage is TRBJ2-5, with TRBD1 matching over 12 bases. V was pared by 6 bases and J by 7 bases, with 9 bases of the junction left unmatched. Germline CDR1 and CDR2: SNHLY and FYNNEI. The CDR3 runs to 15 residues.

The DNA for the CDR3 is TGTGCCAGCAGCTTAGGGGACACGTATGGCTACACCTTC. It yields the protein CASSLGDTYGYTF. V is TRBV7-9 and J is TRBJ1-2; a possible D gene is TRBD1 (6 bases). CDR1 is SEHNR and CDR2 is FQNEAQ in the germline V gene (reference sequence). The CDR3 contains 13 residues. The V and J ends lost 1 base and 5 bases respectively, with 8 bases between them.

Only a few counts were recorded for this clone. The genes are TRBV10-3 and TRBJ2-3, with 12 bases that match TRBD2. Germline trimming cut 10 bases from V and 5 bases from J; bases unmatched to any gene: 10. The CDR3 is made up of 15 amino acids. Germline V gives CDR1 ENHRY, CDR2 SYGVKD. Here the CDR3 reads CATRSSGGALDTQYF. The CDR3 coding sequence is TGTGCCACTAGGTCTAGCGGGGGGGCATTAGATACGCAGTATTTT.

As DNA, the CDR3 is TGTGCCAGTAGTATCCATGGTCTAGCCGGGAGCTCTGGGGCCAACGTCCTGACTTTC. This translates into CASSIHGLAGSSGANVLTF. V usage is TRBV19 and J usage is TRBJ2-6; a weak D match, TRBD2 (6 bases). V lost 3 bases and J 0 bases, leaving 18 bases between the germline ends. The CDR3 contains 19 residues. CDR1 and CDR2 from the germline V gene are LNHDA and SQIVND (reference sequence).

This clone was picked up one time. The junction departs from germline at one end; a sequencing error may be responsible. In DNA, the CDR3 is TGTGCCAGCAGCTTACCGGGGGGCGCGGTCGCCTTC. It translates to CASSLPGGAVAF. The chain carries TRBV11-2 and TRBJ1-2; the D gene is possibly TRBD1 (6 bases). The CDR3 has 12 residues. Per the germline V gene, CDR1 is SGHAT and CDR2 is FQNNGV.

CDR3 residues: CASSYQTGGGEKLFF. CDR3 in DNA: TGTGCCAGCAGTTACCAGACAGGGGGCGGAGAAAAACTGTTTTTT. The chain is built from TRBV28 and TRBJ1-4, with TRBD1 identical over 10 bases. CDR3 length equals 15 residues. V lost 4 bases and J lost 8; bases outside the gene matches: 7. Germline V gene data show CDR1 as MDHEN and CDR2 as SYDVKM.

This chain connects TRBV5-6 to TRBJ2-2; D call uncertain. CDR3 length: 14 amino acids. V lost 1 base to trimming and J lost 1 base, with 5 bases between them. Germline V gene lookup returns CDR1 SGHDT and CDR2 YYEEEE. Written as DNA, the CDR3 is TGTGCCAGCAGCTTGAGACAGAACACCGGGGAGCTGTTTTTT. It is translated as CASSLRQNTGELFF.

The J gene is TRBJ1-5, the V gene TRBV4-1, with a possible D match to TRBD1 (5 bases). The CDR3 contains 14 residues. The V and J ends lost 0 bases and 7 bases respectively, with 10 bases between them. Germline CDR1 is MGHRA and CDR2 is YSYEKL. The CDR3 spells CASSQEGVDQPQHF. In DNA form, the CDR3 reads TGCGCCAGCAGCCAAGAAGGGGTGGACCAGCCCCAGCATTTT.

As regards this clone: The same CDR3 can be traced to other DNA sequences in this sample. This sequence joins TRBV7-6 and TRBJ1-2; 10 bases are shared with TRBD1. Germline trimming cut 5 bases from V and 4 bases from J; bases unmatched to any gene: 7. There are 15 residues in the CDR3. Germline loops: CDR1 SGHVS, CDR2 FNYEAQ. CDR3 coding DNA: TGTGCCAGCAGCCCCGGACAGGGGGAAGGCTATGGCTACACCTTC. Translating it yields CASSPGQGEGYGYTF.

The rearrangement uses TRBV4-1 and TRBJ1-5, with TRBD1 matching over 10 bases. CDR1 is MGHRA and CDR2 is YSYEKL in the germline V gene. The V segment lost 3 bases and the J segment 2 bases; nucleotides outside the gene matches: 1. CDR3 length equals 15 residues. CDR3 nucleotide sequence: TGCGCCAGCAGCCAGACAGGGGGCGGCAATCAGCCCCAGCATTTT. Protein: CASSQTGGGNQPQHF.

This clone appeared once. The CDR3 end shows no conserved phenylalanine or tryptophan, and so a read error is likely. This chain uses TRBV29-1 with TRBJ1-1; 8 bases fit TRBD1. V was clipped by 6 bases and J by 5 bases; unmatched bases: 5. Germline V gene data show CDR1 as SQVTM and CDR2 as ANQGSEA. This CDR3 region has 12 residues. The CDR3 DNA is TGCAGCGTAGCACAGGGGGTAACTGAAGCTTTCCTT. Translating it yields CSVAQGVTEAFL.

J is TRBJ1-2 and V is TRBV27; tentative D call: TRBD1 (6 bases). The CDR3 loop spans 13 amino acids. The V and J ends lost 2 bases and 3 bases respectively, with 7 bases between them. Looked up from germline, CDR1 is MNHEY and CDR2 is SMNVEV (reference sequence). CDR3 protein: CASSLTGYYGYTF. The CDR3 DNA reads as TGTGCCAGCAGTTTAACAGGGTACTATGGCTACACCTTC.

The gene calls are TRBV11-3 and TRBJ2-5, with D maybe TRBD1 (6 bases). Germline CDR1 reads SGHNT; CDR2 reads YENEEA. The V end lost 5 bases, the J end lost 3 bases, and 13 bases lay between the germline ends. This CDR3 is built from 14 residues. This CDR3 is CASSGGHLEETQYF. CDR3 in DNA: TGTGCCAGCAGCGGGGGACACCTGGAAGAGACCCAGTACTTC.

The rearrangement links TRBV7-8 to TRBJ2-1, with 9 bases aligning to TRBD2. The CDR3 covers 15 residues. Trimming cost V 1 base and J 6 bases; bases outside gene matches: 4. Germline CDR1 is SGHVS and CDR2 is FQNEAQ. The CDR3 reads CASSLGGGGANEQFF. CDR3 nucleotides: TGTGCCAGCAGCTTAGGGGGCGGGGGGGCCAATGAGCAGTTCTTC.

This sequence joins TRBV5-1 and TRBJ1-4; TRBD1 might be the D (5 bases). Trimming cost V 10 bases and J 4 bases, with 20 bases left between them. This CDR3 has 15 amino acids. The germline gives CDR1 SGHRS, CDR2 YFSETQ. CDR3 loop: CAGMRSGGDNEKLFF. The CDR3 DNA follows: TGCGCCGGCATGCGCTCCGGGGGGGATAATGAAAAACTGTTTTTT.